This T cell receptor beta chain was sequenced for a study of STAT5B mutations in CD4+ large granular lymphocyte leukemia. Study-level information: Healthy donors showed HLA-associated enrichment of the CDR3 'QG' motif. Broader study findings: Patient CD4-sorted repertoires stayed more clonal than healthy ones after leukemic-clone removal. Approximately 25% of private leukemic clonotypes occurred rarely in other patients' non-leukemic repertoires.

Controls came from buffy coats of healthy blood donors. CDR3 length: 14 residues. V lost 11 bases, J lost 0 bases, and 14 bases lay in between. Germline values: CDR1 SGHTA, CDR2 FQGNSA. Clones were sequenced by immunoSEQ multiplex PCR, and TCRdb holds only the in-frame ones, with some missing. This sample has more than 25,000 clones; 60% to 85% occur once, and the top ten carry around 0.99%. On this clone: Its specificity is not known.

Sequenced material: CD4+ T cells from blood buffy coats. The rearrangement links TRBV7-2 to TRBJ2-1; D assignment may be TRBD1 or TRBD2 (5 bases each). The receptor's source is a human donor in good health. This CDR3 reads CASLGGSSYNEQFF. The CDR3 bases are TGTGCCTCACTTGGGGGTAGCTCCTACAATGAGCAGTTCTTC.